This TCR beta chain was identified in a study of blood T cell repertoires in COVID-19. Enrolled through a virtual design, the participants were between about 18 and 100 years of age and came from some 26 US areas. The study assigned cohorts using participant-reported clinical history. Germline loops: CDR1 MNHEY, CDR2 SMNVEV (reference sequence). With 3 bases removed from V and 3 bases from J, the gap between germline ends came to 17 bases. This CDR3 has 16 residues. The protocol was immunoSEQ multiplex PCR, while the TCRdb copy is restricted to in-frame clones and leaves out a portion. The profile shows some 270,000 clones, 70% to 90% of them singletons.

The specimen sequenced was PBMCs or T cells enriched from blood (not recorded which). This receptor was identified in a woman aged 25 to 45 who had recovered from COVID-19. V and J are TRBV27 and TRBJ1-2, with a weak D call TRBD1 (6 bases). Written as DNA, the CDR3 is TGTGCCAGCAGTTTGGGGTTAACAGGGAGCCACTATGGCTACACCTTC. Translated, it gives CASSLGLTGSHYGYTF.